The sequence of this TCR beta chain was determined in a study of blood T cell repertoires in COVID-19. Some clones are missing from TCRdb's copy, which holds only in-frame ones; the method was immunoSEQ multiplex PCR. The profile shows about 250,000 clones, under 90% of them singletons. Germline assignment: CDR1 SGHKS and CDR2 YYEKEE (reference sequence). Deletions cut 1 base from V and 7 bases from J, with 11 bases between. There are 13 residues in the CDR3. Clinical history reported by participants formed the basis on which cohorts were assigned. Sequencing used PBMCs or T cells enriched from blood (not recorded which). The source is a man between 18 and 35 years old who had recovered from COVID-19. The chain links TRBV5-5 to TRBJ1-2; maybe TRBD1 (6 bases). The chain's CDR3 is CASSLYRTAGYTF. Here the CDR3 DNA reads TGTGCCAGCAGCTTGTATAGGACAGCTGGCTACACCTTC.